This TCR beta chain is drawn from a study of cytomegalovirus exposure and HLA in healthy donors. Study information: In a later analysis, it was reported that the roughly 120 validation repertoires had been produced on the same platform as the 500 to 750 repertoires belonging to the first cohort.

Study observations and caveats: Specificity for CMV antigens was confirmed in vitro for a few of the CMV-associated chains. Across donors, most TCRs were seen rarely, yet some public ones were widespread. First-cohort TCR clusters were later found to tend to co-occur in the roughly 110 validation repertoires.

The ends lost 0 bases at V and 2 bases at J; junction bases unmatched: 3. Germline CDR1 reads MNHEY; CDR2 reads SMNVEV (reference sequence). The CDR3 is 17 amino acids. For this clone: Its matching antigen is unknown.

Here immunoSEQ multiplex PCR was the method, and the copy in TCRdb shows in-frame clones only, minus some. Of around 300,000 clones listed, 87% are singletons. V gene TRBV27 combines with J gene TRBJ2-7; 14 bases fit TRBD2. The clonotype was recovered from a woman in her 30s in good health and CMV-seropositive. Sequencing input: PBMCs. The chain's CDR3 is CASSLSLTSGGAYEQYF. CDR3 nucleotide sequence: TGTGCCAGCAGTTTATCCCTGACTAGCGGGGGGGCCTACGAGCAGTACTTC.